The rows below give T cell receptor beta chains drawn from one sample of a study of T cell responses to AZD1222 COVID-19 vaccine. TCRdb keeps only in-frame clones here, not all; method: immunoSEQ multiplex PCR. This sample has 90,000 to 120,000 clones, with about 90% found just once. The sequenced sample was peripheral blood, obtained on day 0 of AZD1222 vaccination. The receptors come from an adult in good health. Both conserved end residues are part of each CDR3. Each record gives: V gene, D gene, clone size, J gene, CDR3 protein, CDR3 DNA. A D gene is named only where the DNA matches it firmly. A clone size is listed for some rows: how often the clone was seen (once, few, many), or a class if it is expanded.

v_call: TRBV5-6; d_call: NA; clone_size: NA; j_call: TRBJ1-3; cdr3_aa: CASSETGTGNTIYF; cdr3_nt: TGTGCCAGCAGCGAGACGGGAACTGGAAACACCATATATTTT
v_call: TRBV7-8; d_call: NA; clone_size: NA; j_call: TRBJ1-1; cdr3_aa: CASSPQITQLNTEAFF; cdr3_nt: TGTGCCAGCAGCCCGCAGATTACCCAGCTGAACACTGAAGCTTTCTTT
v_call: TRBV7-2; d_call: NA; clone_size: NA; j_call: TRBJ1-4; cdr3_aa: CASSFTSPALATNEKLFF; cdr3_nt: TGTGCCAGCAGCTTCACTTCCCCAGCCCTTGCAACTAATGAAAAACTGTTTTTT
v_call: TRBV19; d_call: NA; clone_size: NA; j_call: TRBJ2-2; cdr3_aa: CASSPLGPSTGELFF; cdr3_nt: TGTGCCAGTAGTCCCCTTGGGCCCAGCACCGGGGAGCTGTTTTTT
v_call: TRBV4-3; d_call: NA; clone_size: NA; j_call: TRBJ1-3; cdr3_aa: CASSPSPRAGNTIYF; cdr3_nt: TGCGCCAGCAGCCCGTCCCCCAGGGCTGGAAACACCATATATTTT
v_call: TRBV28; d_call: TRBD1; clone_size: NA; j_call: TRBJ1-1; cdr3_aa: CASSLTGGGNTEAFF; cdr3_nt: TGTGCCAGCAGTTTGACAGGGGGGGGAAACACTGAAGCTTTCTTT
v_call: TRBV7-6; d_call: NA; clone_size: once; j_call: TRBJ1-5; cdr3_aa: CASSKNRDQPQHF; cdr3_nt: TGTGCCAGCAGCAAGAACAGGGATCAGCCCCAGCATTTT
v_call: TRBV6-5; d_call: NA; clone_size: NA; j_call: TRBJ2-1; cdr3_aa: CATNRLTANEQFF; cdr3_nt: TGTGCCACCAACCGACTTACCGCCAATGAGCAGTTCTTC
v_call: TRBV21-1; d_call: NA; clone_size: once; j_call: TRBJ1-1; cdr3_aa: CASSSGWHTEAFF; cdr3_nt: TGTGCCAGCAGCTCTGGGTGGCACACTGAAGCTTTCTTT
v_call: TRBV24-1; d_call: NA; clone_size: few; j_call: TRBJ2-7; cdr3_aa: CATSDLWGDCSYEQYF; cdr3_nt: TGTGCCACCAGTGATTTGTGGGGGGACTGCTCCTACGAGCAGTACTTC
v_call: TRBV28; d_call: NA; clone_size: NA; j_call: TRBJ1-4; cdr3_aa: CASSFFGTPLGKLFF; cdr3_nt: TGTGCCAGCAGTTTTTTCGGGACACCTCTGGGAAAACTGTTTTTT
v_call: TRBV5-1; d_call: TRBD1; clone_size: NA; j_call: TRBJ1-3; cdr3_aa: CASRPGTGGDTIYF; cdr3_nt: TGCGCCAGCAGACCCGGGACAGGGGGCGACACCATATATTTT
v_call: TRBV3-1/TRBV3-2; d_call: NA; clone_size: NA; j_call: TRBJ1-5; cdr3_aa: CASSKRAGDNQPQHF; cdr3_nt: TGTGCCAGCAGCAAAAGGGCAGGGGACAATCAGCCCCAGCATTTT
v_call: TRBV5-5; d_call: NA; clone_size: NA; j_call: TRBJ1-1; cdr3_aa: CASLRQVPDFGAFF; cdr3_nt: TGTGCCAGTCTCAGACAGGTCCCGGATTTTGGAGCTTTCTTT
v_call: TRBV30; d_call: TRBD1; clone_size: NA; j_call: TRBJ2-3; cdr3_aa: CAWAPGTGGTDTQYF; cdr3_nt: TGTGCCTGGGCACCCGGGACAGGGGGCACAGATACGCAGTATTTT
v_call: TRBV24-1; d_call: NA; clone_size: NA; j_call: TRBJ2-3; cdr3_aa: CATSFVNTQYF; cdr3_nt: TGTGCCACCAGTTTCGTGAATACGCAGTATTTT
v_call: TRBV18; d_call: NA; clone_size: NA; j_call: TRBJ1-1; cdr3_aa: CASSPRPTEAFF; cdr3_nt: TGTGCCAGCTCACCTCGACCCACTGAAGCTTTCTTT
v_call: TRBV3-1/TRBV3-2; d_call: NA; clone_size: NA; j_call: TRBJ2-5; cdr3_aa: CASSSGYGGETQYF; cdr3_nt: TGTGCCAGCAGCTCCGGATACGGCGGGGAGACCCAGTACTTC
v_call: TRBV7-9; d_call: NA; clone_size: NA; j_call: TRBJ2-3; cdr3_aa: CASSSPVITDTQYF; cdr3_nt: TGTGCCAGCAGCTCCCCAGTGATCACAGATACGCAGTATTTT
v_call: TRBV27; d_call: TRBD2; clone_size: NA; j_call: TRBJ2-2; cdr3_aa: CASSSGLAQNTGELFF; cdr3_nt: TGTGCCAGCAGTTCTGGACTAGCGCAGAACACCGGGGAGCTGTTTTTT
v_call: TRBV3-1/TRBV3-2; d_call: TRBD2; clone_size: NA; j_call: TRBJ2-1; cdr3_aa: CASSQGTSGNCFF; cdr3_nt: TGTGCCAGCAGCCAAGGAACTAGCGGGAATTGTTTCTTC
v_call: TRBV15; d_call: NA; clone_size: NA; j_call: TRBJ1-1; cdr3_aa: CATSRVLGGMGAFF; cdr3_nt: TGTGCCACCAGCAGAGTTTTGGGGGGCATGGGGGCTTTCTTT
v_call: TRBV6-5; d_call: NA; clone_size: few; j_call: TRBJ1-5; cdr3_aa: CASKTGMSNQPQHF; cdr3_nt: TGTGCCAGCAAAACAGGGATGAGCAATCAGCCCCAGCATTTT
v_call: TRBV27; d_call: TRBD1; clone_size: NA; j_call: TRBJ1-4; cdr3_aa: CASTGQGAEKLFF; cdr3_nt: TGTGCCAGCACGGGACAGGGGGCTGAAAAACTGTTTTTT
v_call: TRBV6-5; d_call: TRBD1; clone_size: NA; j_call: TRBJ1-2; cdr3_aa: CASSFTGGRRGYTF; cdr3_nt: TGTGCCAGCAGTTTTACAGGGGGCCGGAGAGGCTACACCTTC
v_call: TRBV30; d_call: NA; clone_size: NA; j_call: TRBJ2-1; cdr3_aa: CAWSREGRWYNEQFF; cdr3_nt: TGTGCCTGGAGTCGCGAGGGCCGTTGGTACAATGAGCAGTTCTTC
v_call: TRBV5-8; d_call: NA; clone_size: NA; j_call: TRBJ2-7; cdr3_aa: CASSRPPGAVSYEQYF; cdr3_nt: TGTGCCAGCAGCCGTCCACCAGGAGCCGTCTCCTACGAGCAGTACTTC
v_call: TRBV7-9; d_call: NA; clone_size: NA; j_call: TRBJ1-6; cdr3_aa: CASSLAQGSGPLHF; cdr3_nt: TGTGCCAGCAGCTTAGCGCAGGGGTCGGGACCCCTCCACTTT
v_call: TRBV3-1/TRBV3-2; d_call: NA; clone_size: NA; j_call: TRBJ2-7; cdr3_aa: CASSESYEQYF; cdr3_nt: TGTGCCAGCTCAGAAAGTTACGAGCAGTACTTC
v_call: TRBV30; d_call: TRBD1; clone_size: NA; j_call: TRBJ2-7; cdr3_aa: CAWSIGQGHEQYF; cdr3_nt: TGTGCCTGGAGTATCGGACAGGGCCACGAGCAGTACTTC
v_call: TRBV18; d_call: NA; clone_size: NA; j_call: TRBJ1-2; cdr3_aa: CASSPPGDRGYTF; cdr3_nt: TGTGCCAGCTCACCACCGGGAGATAGAGGCTACACCTTC
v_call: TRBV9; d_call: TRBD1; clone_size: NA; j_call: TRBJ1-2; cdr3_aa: CASSVPTGGPNYGYTF; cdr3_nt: TGTGCCAGCAGCGTACCGACAGGGGGCCCGAACTATGGCTACACCTTC
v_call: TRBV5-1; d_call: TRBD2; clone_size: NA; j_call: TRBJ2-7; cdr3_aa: CASSLMGSGMMGYEQYF; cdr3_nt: TGCGCCAGCAGCTTGATGGGTAGCGGGATGATGGGTTACGAGCAGTACTTC
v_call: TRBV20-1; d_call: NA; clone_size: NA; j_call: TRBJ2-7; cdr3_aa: CSADYEQYF; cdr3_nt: TGCAGTGCTGACTACGAGCAGTACTTC
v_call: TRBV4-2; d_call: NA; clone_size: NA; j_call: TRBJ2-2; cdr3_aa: CASSQGSRRGGTGELFF; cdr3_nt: TGTGCCAGCAGCCAAGGGTCTCGTAGAGGGGGCACCGGGGAGCTGTTTTTT
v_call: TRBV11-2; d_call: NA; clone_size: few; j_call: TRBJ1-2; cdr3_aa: CASSIDNVYGYTF; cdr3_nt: TGTGCCAGCAGCATAGACAATGTCTATGGCTACACCTTC
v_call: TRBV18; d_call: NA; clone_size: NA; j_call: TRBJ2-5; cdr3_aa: CASSPPRPGGIQETQYF; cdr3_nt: TGTGCCAGCTCACCACCCCGGCCTGGCGGGATCCAAGAGACCCAGTACTTC
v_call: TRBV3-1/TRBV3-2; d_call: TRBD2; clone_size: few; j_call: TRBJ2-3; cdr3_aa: CASSRTSGRISTDTQYF; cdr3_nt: TGTGCCAGCAGCCGTACTAGCGGGAGAATATCCACAGATACGCAGTATTTT
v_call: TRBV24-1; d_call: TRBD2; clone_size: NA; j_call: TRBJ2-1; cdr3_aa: CATRTSGRFYNEQFF; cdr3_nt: TGTGCCACCAGGACTAGCGGGAGGTTCTACAATGAGCAGTTCTTC
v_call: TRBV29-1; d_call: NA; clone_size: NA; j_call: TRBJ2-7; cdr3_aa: CSVFVYEQYF; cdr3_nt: TGCAGCGTTTTCGTCTACGAGCAGTACTTC
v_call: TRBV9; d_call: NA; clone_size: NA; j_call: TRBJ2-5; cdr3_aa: CASSVSGTREETQYF; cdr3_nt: TGTGCCAGCAGCGTCTCCGGGACGCGAGAAGAGACCCAGTACTTC
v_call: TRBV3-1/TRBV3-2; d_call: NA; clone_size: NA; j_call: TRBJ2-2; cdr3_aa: CASSPGVGELFF; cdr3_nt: TGTGCCAGCAGCCCCGGGGTCGGGGAGCTGTTTTTT
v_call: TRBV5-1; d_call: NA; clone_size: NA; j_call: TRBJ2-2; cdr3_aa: CASSFGVGNTGELFF; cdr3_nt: TGCGCCAGCAGCTTCGGAGTCGGAAACACCGGGGAGCTGTTTTTT
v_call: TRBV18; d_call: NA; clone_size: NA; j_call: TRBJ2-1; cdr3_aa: CASSPTGGNSYNEQFF; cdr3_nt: TGTGCCAGCTCACCAACCGGCGGGAACTCCTACAATGAGCAGTTCTTC
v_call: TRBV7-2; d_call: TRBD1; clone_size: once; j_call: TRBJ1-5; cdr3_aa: CASSPTGQGINQPQHF; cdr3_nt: TGTGCCAGCAGCCCGACGGGACAGGGAATCAATCAGCCCCAGCATTTT
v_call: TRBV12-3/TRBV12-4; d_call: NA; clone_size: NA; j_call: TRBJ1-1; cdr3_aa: CASIPGWGTEAFF; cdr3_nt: TGTGCCAGCATCCCGGGGTGGGGCACTGAAGCTTTCTTT
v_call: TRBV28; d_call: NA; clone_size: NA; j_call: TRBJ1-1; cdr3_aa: CASVRGVHTEAFF; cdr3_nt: TGTGCCAGCGTGAGGGGGGTACACACTGAAGCTTTCTTT
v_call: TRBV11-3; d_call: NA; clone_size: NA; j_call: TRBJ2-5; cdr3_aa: CASSPQGSEETQYF; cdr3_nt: TGTGCCAGCAGCCCCCAGGGGTCCGAAGAGACCCAGTACTTC
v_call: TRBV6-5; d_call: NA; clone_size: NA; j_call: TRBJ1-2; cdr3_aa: CASRHRQGVSRGYTF; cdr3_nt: TGTGCCAGCAGGCACCGGCAGGGAGTTAGTCGTGGCTACACCTTC
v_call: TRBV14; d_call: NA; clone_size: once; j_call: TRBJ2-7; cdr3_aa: CASSQGRRGLSSYEQYF; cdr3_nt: TGTGCCAGCAGCCAAGGTAGGAGGGGCCTGAGCTCCTACGAGCAGTACTTC
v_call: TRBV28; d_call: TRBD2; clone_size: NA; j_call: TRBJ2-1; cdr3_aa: CASSSAGLAENNEQFF; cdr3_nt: TGTGCCAGCAGTTCGGCGGGACTAGCGGAAAACAATGAGCAGTTCTTC
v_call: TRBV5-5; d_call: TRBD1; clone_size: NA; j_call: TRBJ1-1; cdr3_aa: CASSLGDRGLYTEAFF; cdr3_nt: TGTGCCAGCAGCTTGGGGGACAGGGGTCTATACACTGAAGCTTTCTTT
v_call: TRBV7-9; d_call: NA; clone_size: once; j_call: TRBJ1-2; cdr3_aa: CASSLDESYTF; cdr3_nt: TGTGCCAGCAGCCTCGACGAGAGCTACACCTTC
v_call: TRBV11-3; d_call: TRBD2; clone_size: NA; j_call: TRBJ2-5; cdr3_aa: CASSLKALFLGLAGKTQYF; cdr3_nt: TGTGCCAGCAGCTTAAAAGCCCTTTTCTTGGGGCTAGCGGGAAAGACCCAGTACTTC
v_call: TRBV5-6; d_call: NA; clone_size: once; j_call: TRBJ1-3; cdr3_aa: CASSLAGNTIYF; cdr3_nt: TGTGCCAGCAGCTTAGCCGGAAACACCATATATTTT
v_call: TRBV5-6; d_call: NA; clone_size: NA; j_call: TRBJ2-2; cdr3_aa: CASTPTWDGYTGELFF; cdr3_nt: TGTGCCAGCACCCCTACCTGGGACGGTTACACCGGGGAGCTGTTTTTT
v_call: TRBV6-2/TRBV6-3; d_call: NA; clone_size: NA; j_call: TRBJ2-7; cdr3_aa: CASSTTRTGGNEQYF; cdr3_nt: TGTGCCAGCAGCACAACTCGGACTGGGGGAAACGAGCAGTACTTC